The next 10 T cell receptor beta chains were all read from a single sample in a study of T cell responses to AZD1222 COVID-19 vaccine (dated by TCRdb to 2020 to 2022). The meaning of the sample's time point label: baseline before first vaccination. The receptor library was made with the immunoSEQ multiplex PCR assay. This is the immuneACCESS table as TCRdb keeps it, with only in-frame sequences that have V and J called. A part of the clones is gone; compared with another copy, unresolved V genes explain less than half, and the rest is unexplained. The sample table contains over 150,000 clones; only one count was recorded for 90% of them. The ten largest clones add up to about 1.6% of the sample. This specimen consisted of peripheral blood, obtained on day 0 of AZD1222 vaccination. Receptor source: an adult in good health.

The chain uses TRBV19 and TRBJ1-5; a weak D match, TRBD1 (5 bases). Germline loops: CDR1 LNHDA, CDR2 SQIVND (reference sequence). This CDR3 spans 16 amino acids. Trimming shortened V by 4 bases and J by 3 bases, and 16 bases separated the two germline ends. CDR3 in DNA: TGTGCCAGTAGTAGGGGGGTCTCTGGGGACAATCAGCCCCAGCATTTT. This codes for CASSRGVSGDNQPQHF.

The rearrangement uses TRBV11-3 and TRBJ1-3; 8 bases agree with TRBD1. V trimming: 5 bases; J trimming: 4 bases; junction bases outside the gene matches: 19. The CDR3 has 19 residues. Germline loops: CDR1 SGHNT, CDR2 YENEEA. The CDR3 DNA reads TGTGCCAGCAGCAGACCCCTTTTATCCGGGACAGGAACGGGAAACACCATATATTTT. It codes for CASSRPLLSGTGTGNTIYF. Full variable domain (missing parts from reference TRBV11-3 and TRBJ1-3): EAGVVQSPRYKIIEKKQPVAFWCNPISGHNTLYWYLQNLGQGPELLIRYENEEAVDDSQLPKDRFSAERLKGVDSTLKIQPAELGDSAVYLCASSRPLLSGTGTGNTIYFGEGSWLTVV.

This clone has only one observation. The J gene is TRBJ1-1, the V gene TRBV6-5; a weak D match, TRBD1 (6 bases). Trimming removed 6 bases from V and 5 bases from J, with 10 bases in between. CDR3 size: 12 residues. Germline CDR1 reads MNHEY; CDR2 reads SVGAGI. The CDR3 is CASRLGGTEAFF. The CDR3 DNA sequence: TGTGCCAGCAGACTAGGGGGAACTGAAGCTTTCTTT.

There are a few counts of this clone. The rearrangement uses TRBV4-1 and TRBJ1-5; 10 bases are shared with TRBD1. Trimming removed 2 bases from V and 6 bases from J; junction bases left unmatched: 7. The CDR3 totals 16 residues. CDR1 MGHRA and CDR2 YSYEKL come from the germline V gene. The CDR3 DNA follows: TGCGCCAGCAGCCAATTTCCGGACAGGGGGTCTCAGCCCCAGCATTTT. This translates into CASSQFPDRGSQPQHF.

A few counts support this clone. The CDR3 nucleotides are TGTGCCAGTAGTATACGGGGGGCCGCAGATACGCAGTATTTT. Protein: CASSIRGAADTQYF. The rearrangement joins TRBV19 to TRBJ2-3; tentatively, D is TRBD2 (7 bases). Germline CDR1 reads LNHDA; CDR2 reads SQIVND (reference sequence). The CDR3 covers 14 residues. V was clipped by 2 bases and J by 4 bases, with 10 bases between them.

The rearrangement uses TRBV24-1 and TRBJ1-1; D might be TRBD1 (6 bases). From germline, CDR1 is KGHDR and CDR2 SFDVKD. With 5 bases removed from V and 0 bases from J, the gap between germline ends came to 9 bases. The CDR3 is made up of 14 amino acids. In DNA form, the CDR3 reads TGTGCCACCAGTGCGACAGGAGTGAACACTGAAGCTTTCTTT. Protein: CATSATGVNTEAFF.

This chain links TRBV28 with TRBJ1-1; no definite D call. Trimming took 3 bases from V and 6 from J, leaving 5 bases between them. Germline V gene sequence: CDR1 MDHEN, CDR2 SYDVKM. The CDR3 loop spans 11 amino acids. The CDR3 sequence is CASSFWSEAFF. The DNA of the CDR3 is TGTGCCAGCAGTTTCTGGTCTGAAGCTTTCTTT.

This clone was seen only a few times. This rearrangement joins TRBV11-2 to TRBJ1-5; D is unresolved. Germline CDR1 is SGHAT and CDR2 is FQNNGV. Trimming took 6 bases from V and 6 from J, leaving 21 bases between them. The CDR3 spans 16 residues. The CDR3, as DNA: TGTGCCAGCAGTTTGCGGGGTGCGGACTCGGGTCAGCCCCAGCATTTT. This sequence encodes CASSLRGADSGQPQHF. The whole variable domain, filled in from reference TRBV11-2 and TRBJ1-5, reads EAGVAQSPRYKIIEKRQSVAFWCNPISGHATLYWYQQILGQGPKLLIQFQNNGVVDDSQLPKDRFSAERLKGVDSTLKIQPAKLEDSAVYLCASSLRGADSGQPQHFGDGTRLSIL.

V is TRBV20-1 and J is TRBJ1-1; D remains unclear. Between the trimmed V and J ends, which lost 3 bases and 4 bases, there was a span of 15 bases. Germline V gene data show CDR1 as DFQATT and CDR2 as SNEGSKA (reference sequence). CDR3 length: 14 amino acids. The chain's CDR3 is CSASLARGGTEAFF. CDR3 bases: TGCAGTGCTAGTTTAGCGAGAGGAGGCACTGAAGCTTTCTTT.

The count of this clone is one. The chain uses TRBV4-1 and TRBJ1-2; D ambiguous. V was cut by 0 bases and J by 3 bases, with 14 bases left in between. The germline gives CDR1 MGHRA, CDR2 YSYEKL. The CDR3 consists of 16 residues. The DNA for the CDR3 is TGCGCCAGCAGCCAAGATCTATTGTACGGGGACTATGGCTACACCTTC. Amino acids: CASSQDLLYGDYGYTF.